This T cell receptor beta chain was identified in a study of blood T cell repertoires in COVID-19. Study background: In each case, the material was cDNA or gDNA derived from T cells, B-cell-depleted T cells, or PBMCs.

This CDR3 comprises 14 residues. Germline CDR1 KGHSH, CDR2 LQKENI. Trimming left V 6 bases short and J 0 bases short, with 8 bases between. Per the original methods: Amplified reference gene primers provided the basis for estimating nucleated cell counts. The assay was immunoSEQ multiplex PCR, and TCRdb's table has in-frame clones only and misses some. D and trimming were read from the DNA, whereas the V and J calls and clone size are those reported in that table. This table holds 450,000 to 500,000 clones, approximately 86% found once. The cohort comprised adults aged roughly 18 to 95 years residing in about two dozen US areas. Recovery meant two consecutive negative NP/OP PCR tests, professional clearance, or resolved symptoms.

The sequenced material came from PBMCs or T cells enriched from blood (not recorded which). This chain joins TRBV18 and TRBJ1-4; D is unresolved. The receptor comes from a young woman who had recovered from COVID-19. CDR3 residues: CASSPSSTNEKLFF. The CDR3 DNA reads as TGTGCCAGCTCCCCCTCGTCAACTAATGAAAAACTGTTTTTT. Full variable domain (rest looked up from reference TRBV18 and TRBJ1-4): NAGVMQNPRHLVRRRGQEARLRCSPMKGHSHVYWYRQLPEEGLKFMVYLQKENIIDESGMPKERFSAEFPKEGPSILRIQQVVRGDSAAYFCASSPSSTNEKLFFGSGTQLSVL.